This T cell receptor beta chain was identified during a study of OX40 agonist ivuxolimab in advanced cancers. Study-level information: Enrolled patients in dose escalation had cancers that were hepatocellular carcinoma, melanoma, renal cell or head and neck cancer. With a range of roughly 23 to 85, age averaged approximately 60 years, and more than 75% were male.

Baseline, cycle 4 day 1, and cycle 7 day 1 were the blood sampling points. Clones were read by immunoSEQ multiplex PCR, and TCRdb kept only the in-frame ones, dropping some. In the table there are around 130,000 clones, roughly 95% of which are singletons. The CDR3 runs to 16 residues. The V segment lost 1 base and the J segment 1 base; nucleotides outside the gene matches: 8. CDR1 SQVTM and CDR2 ANQGSEA come from the germline V gene. The chain recombines TRBV29-1 with TRBJ2-3, with 7 bases aligning to TRBD2. This receptor was identified in an adult with an advanced solid tumor such as melanoma, head and neck, liver or kidney cancer. The sample in question was CD4+ or CD8+ T cells sorted from blood, obtained in a trial of the OX40 agonist ivuxolimab. As DNA, the CDR3 is TGCAGCGTTGAAGGTCCGGGGGGAGGCGGCACAGATACGCAGTATTTT. Protein: CSVEGPGGGGTDTQYF.